These 32 T cell receptor beta chains originate from one sample sequenced in a study of blood T cell repertoires in COVID-19. Assay used: immunoSEQ multiplex PCR; TCRdb lists only in-frame clones, some missing. The sample yields tens of thousands of clones, 90% to 95% seen once. The specimen was peripheral blood. These receptor sequences come from a woman aged 45-65 years in a cohort sampled during active COVID-19.

The gene calls are TRBV9 and TRBJ2-1, with TRBD2 matching 9 bases. This CDR3 comprises 12 residues. Germline lookup yields CDR1 SGDLS and CDR2 YYNGEE. The ends lost 4 bases at V and 10 bases at J; junction bases unmatched: 3. The CDR3 loop is CASSPLAGEQFF. The CDR3 nucleotides read TGTGCCAGCAGCCCGCTAGCGGGAGAGCAGTTCTTC. The whole variable domain, remainder taken from reference TRBV9 and TRBJ2-1, is DSGVTQTPKHLITATGQRVTLRCSPRSGDLSVYWYQQSLDQGLQFLIQYYNGEERAKGNILERFSAQQFPDLHSELNLSSLELGDSALYFCASSPLAGEQFFGPGTRLTVL.

This clone is a singleton in its sample. The chain couples TRBV18 to TRBJ1-6; D remains ambiguous. The CDR3 contains 15 residues. Looked up from germline, CDR1 is KGHSH and CDR2 is LQKENI. V was pared by 2 bases and J by 8 bases, with 13 bases between. The CDR3 loop is CASSPNAVTYSPLHF. CDR3 DNA: TGTGCCAGCTCACCAAACGCGGTGACCTATTCACCCCTCCACTTT.

The chain uses TRBV2 and TRBJ2-3, with a weak D call TRBD1 (5 bases). V was cut by 6 bases and J by 0 bases, with 10 bases left in between. CDR1 and CDR2 from the germline V gene are SNHLY and FYNNEI. The CDR3 runs to 14 residues. Written as DNA, the CDR3 is TGTGCCAGCAGGGGGCTCACAAGCACAGATACGCAGTATTTT. Translated: CASRGLTSTDTQYF.

This chain uses TRBV6-2 or TRBV6-3 with TRBJ2-7, with TRBD2 identical over 7 bases. V dropped 0 bases and J dropped 3; count of bases not matched to a gene: 8. CDR1 is MNHEY and CDR2 is SVGEGT in the germline V gene. The CDR3 runs 16 residues. The CDR3 here is CASSYSILGGGYEQYF. DNA for the CDR3: TGTGCCAGCAGTTACTCAATCCTTGGCGGGGGCTACGAGCAGTACTTC.

The chain is built from TRBV28 and TRBJ1-1; 8 nucleotides line up with TRBD1. Trimming removed 4 bases from V and 11 bases from J; junction bases left unmatched: 9. The V gene's germline CDR1 is MDHEN and CDR2 SYDVKM. This CDR3 has 13 residues. The CDR3 loop is CASSYGTGPSAFF. The CDR3 region has the DNA TGTGCCAGCAGTTACGGGACAGGACCTTCGGCTTTCTTT.

This chain connects TRBV12-5 to TRBJ2-3; 15 positions match TRBD2. J was trimmed by 1 base and V by 1 base; bases with no gene match: 0. Germline V gives CDR1 LGHNT, CDR2 FRNRAP. This CDR3 is built from 17 residues. CDR3 in amino acids: CASGLGTSGGGTDTQYF. The CDR3 DNA reads as TGTGCTAGTGGTTTGGGGACTAGCGGGGGGGGCACAGATACGCAGTATTTT. The full variable domain, in which reference TRBV12-5 and TRBJ2-3 provide the parts outside the CDR3, is DARVTQTPRHKVTEMGQEVTMRCQPILGHNTVFWYRQTMMQGLELLAYFRNRAPLDDSGMPKDRFSAEMPDATLATLKIQPSEPRDSAVYFCASGLGTSGGGTDTQYFGPGTRLTVL.

The rearrangement links TRBV7-8 to TRBJ1-4, with a tentative D call TRBD1 (6 bases). Trimming left V 3 bases short and J 3 bases short, with 14 bases between. CDR3 size: 16 residues. Germline V gene data show CDR1 as SGHVS and CDR2 as FQNEAQ. CDR3 amino acids: CASSFTGMVANEKLFF. The CDR3 bases are TGTGCCAGCAGCTTTACAGGGATGGTAGCTAATGAAAAACTGTTTTTT.

As to this clone: Other DNA sequences from this sample encode an identical CDR3 as well. This sequence joins TRBV18 and TRBJ2-7, with TRBD1 matching over 7 bases. This CDR3 contains 12 residues. Germline loops: CDR1 KGHSH, CDR2 LQKENI. CDR3 nucleotide sequence: TGTGCTGCTGGTCAGGGGGAGTGGGAGCAGTACTTC. As protein: CAAGQGEWEQYF.

This rearrangement joins TRBV5-1 to TRBJ2-3; TRBD2 matches 7 bases. Germline lookup yields CDR1 SGHRS and CDR2 YFSETQ. Trimming took 1 base from V and 3 from J; bases not matched to a gene: 14. This CDR3 comprises 18 residues. CDR3 sequence: CASSLRTPGAGATDTQYF. The DNA of the CDR3 is TGCGCCAGCAGCTTGAGAACCCCGGGTGCGGGAGCAACAGATACGCAGTATTTT.

The rearrangement joins TRBV9 to TRBJ2-1; TRBD2 aligns across 7 bases. Per germline, CDR1 SGDLS and CDR2 YYNGEE. CDR3 length equals 16 residues. Trimming removed 0 bases from V and 0 bases from J; junction bases left unmatched: 3. The CDR3 sequence: CASSVEAGSSYNEQFF. CDR3 nucleotide sequence: TGTGCCAGCAGCGTAGAAGCGGGGAGCTCCTACAATGAGCAGTTCTTC.

The chain couples TRBV9 to TRBJ2-3, with 7 positions matching TRBD1. V shed 3 bases, J shed 0 bases, and the junction held 7 bases outside the gene matches. This CDR3 has 16 residues. Germline CDR1 is SGDLS and CDR2 is YYNGEE. CDR3 residues: CASSGSTGVSTDTQYF. CDR3 sequence (DNA): TGTGCCAGCAGCGGAAGTACAGGGGTTAGCACAGATACGCAGTATTTT. Full variable domain (outside the CDR3, taken from reference TRBV9 and TRBJ2-3): DSGVTQTPKHLITATGQRVTLRCSPRSGDLSVYWYQQSLDQGLQFLIQYYNGEERAKGNILERFSAQQFPDLHSELNLSSLELGDSALYFCASSGSTGVSTDTQYFGPGTRLTVL.

This clone came up once. The chain recombines TRBV28 with TRBJ2-7, with D possibly matching TRBD1 (5 bases). The CDR3 is made up of 15 amino acids. Germline-derived CDR1 and CDR2 are MDHEN and SYDVKM. Between the trimmed V and J ends, which lost 7 bases and 3 bases, there was a span of 19 bases. CDR3 protein: CASNPRKPQGYEQYF. In DNA form, the CDR3 reads TGTGCCAGCAACCCGAGAAAGCCTCAGGGCTACGAGCAGTACTTC.

This clone has just a few counts. The J gene is TRBJ2-7, the V gene TRBV5-1; D possibly corresponds to TRBD1 (5 bases). The germline V and J ends were trimmed by 0 bases and 6 bases, with 10 bases remaining between them. The CDR3 is 13 residues long. The V gene's germline CDR1 is SGHRS and CDR2 YFSETQ. CDR3 bases: TGCGCCAGCAGCTTGGAGGGGTCAGGCGAGCAGTACTTC. This encodes CASSLEGSGEQYF.

V usage is TRBV5-1 and J usage is TRBJ2-3; D unclear. The length of the CDR3 is 13 residues. Germline CDR1 is SGHRS and CDR2 is YFSETQ. V was pared by 4 bases and J by 4 bases, with 10 bases between. The CDR3 DNA reads as TGCGCCAGCAGCGAACCCCCGGCAGATACGCAGTATTTT. Translated, it gives CASSEPPADTQYF.

The V call is TRBV13, the J call TRBJ2-7; D is uncertain. In germline, CDR1 is PRHDT, CDR2 FYEKMQ (reference sequence). V was trimmed by 1 base and J by 3 bases, leaving 13 bases between them. This CDR3 has 15 amino acids. The chain's CDR3 is CASSLVPHGDYEQYF. CDR3 in DNA: TGTGCCAGCAGCTTAGTTCCCCACGGAGACTACGAGCAGTACTTC. The full variable domain, completed using reference TRBV13 and TRBJ2-7, is AAGVIQSPRHLIKEKRETATLKCYPIPRHDTVYWYQQGPGQDPQFLISFYEKMQSDKGSIPDRFSAQQFSDYHSELNMSSLELGDSALYFCASSLVPHGDYEQYFGPGTRLTVT.

The J gene is TRBJ2-3, the V gene TRBV30; TRBD2 matches 12 bases. Looked up from germline, CDR1 is GTSNPN and CDR2 is SVGIG (reference sequence). The CDR3 spans 17 residues. J was trimmed by 3 bases and V by 2 bases; bases with no gene match: 9. DNA for the CDR3: TGTGCCTGGAGTACCCTTTCTAGCGGGGGGGCGACAGATACGCAGTATTTT. It encodes CAWSTLSSGGATDTQYF. Full variable domain (rest looked up from reference TRBV30 and TRBJ2-3): SQTIHQWPATLVQPVGSPLSLECTVEGTSNPNLYWYRQAAGRGLQLLFYSVGIGQISSEVPQNLSASRPQDRQFILSSKKLLLSDSGFYLCAWSTLSSGGATDTQYFGPGTRLTVL.

The CDR3 sequence is CASSEGVTGGPQETQYF. CDR3 DNA: TGTGCCAGCAGTGAAGGTGTAACGGGAGGACCCCAAGAGACCCAGTACTTC. The chain employs TRBV6-1 and TRBJ2-5, with 7 positions matching TRBD2. With 1 base clipped from V and 1 base from J, the junction kept 9 bases outside the gene matches. This CDR3 is built from 17 residues. CDR1 is MNHNS and CDR2 is SASEGT in the germline V gene.

V is TRBV6-5 and J is TRBJ1-1; 9 positions agree with TRBD1. Trimming at V came to 5 bases and at J to 5 bases, leaving 6 bases not matched to a gene. CDR3 length equals 14 residues. CDR1 is MNHEY and CDR2 is SVGAGI in the germline V gene. CDR3 protein: CASSRRDRVTEAFF. The CDR3 DNA sequence: TGTGCCAGCAGTCGCCGGGACAGGGTTACTGAAGCTTTCTTT.

V is TRBV9 and J is TRBJ1-6, with a weak D call TRBD1 (6 bases). The germline V gene encodes CDR1 SGDLS and CDR2 YYNGEE. V was shortened by 3 bases and J by 12 bases, with 22 bases between the two germline ends. CDR3 length: 16 amino acids. CDR3 sequence: CASSARSGVEGLPLHF. Here the CDR3 DNA reads TGTGCCAGCAGCGCCCGATCAGGGGTCGAGGGGTTACCCCTCCACTTT.

The chain is built from TRBV2 and TRBJ2-5, with TRBD2 identical over 8 bases. With 6 bases clipped from V and 2 bases from J, the junction kept 5 bases outside the gene matches. The CDR3 has 14 residues. The V gene's germline CDR1 is SNHLY and CDR2 FYNNEI. The CDR3 loop is CASSAGRGQETQYF. CDR3 bases: TGTGCCAGCAGCGCCGGGAGGGGACAAGAGACCCAGTACTTC.

There are a few counts of this clone. V gene TRBV11-2 combines with J gene TRBJ1-4, with 8 bases identical to TRBD1. Germline assignment: CDR1 SGHAT and CDR2 FQNNGV. CDR3 length: 14 amino acids. V was pared by 1 base and J by 5 bases, with 0 bases of the junction left unmatched. This chain's CDR3 is CASSLGQGNEKLFF. For the CDR3, the DNA is TGTGCCAGCAGCTTAGGACAGGGGAATGAAAAACTGTTTTTT.

CDR3: CASRPGVLETQYF. Here the CDR3 DNA reads TGTGCCAGCAGGCCAGGGGTCTTGGAGACCCAGTACTTC. J is TRBJ2-5 and V is TRBV6-5; TRBD1 might be the D (6 bases). Trimming shortened V by 6 bases and J by 5 bases, and 13 bases separated the two germline ends. The CDR3 is made up of 13 amino acids. The germline V gene encodes CDR1 MNHEY and CDR2 SVGAGI.

This clone was found once. The chain links TRBV3-1 (or the pseudogene TRBV3-2) to TRBJ2-5, with D tentatively TRBD1 (5 bases). CDR1 is LGHDT, CDR2 YNNKEL, per germline (reference sequence). This CDR3 is 16 amino acids long. V was cut by 1 base and J by 7 bases, with 19 bases left in between. CDR3 residues: CASSQGPAVVQGTQYF. The CDR3 DNA sequence: TGTGCCAGCAGCCAAGGTCCGGCAGTTGTTCAGGGGACCCAGTACTTC.

This clone was seen only once. This chain uses TRBV7-8 with TRBJ2-7; no firm D call. This CDR3 has 13 amino acids. Trimming took off 1 base at V and 5 bases at J, with 9 bases between the two ends. Germline V CDR1 and CDR2: SGHVS, FQNEAQ. The CDR3 region has the DNA TGTGCCAGCAGCTTAGGAGGAACGAACGAGCAGTACTTC. This gives the protein CASSLGGTNEQYF.

This sequence joins TRBV6-6 and TRBJ1-6; TRBD1 matches at 8 bases. CDR1 and CDR2 from the germline V gene are MNHNY and SVGAGI (reference sequence). This CDR3 spans 14 amino acids. The V and J ends lost 10 bases and 9 bases, in that order; junction bases with no gene match: 11. The chain's CDR3 is CATSSDRGASPLHF. CDR3 DNA sequence: TGTGCCACCTCCTCCGACAGGGGTGCTTCACCCCTCCACTTT.

The V call is TRBV28, the J call TRBJ2-7; maybe TRBD2 (6 bases). Germline CDR1 is MDHEN and CDR2 is SYDVKM. The CDR3 is made up of 14 amino acids. V shed 6 bases and J shed 3 bases, with 15 bases lying between them. Here the CDR3 DNA reads TGTGCCAGCAGAAGTGGTCAGCGGGTCTACGAGCAGTACTTC. It translates to CASRSGQRVYEQYF.

By frequency in the sample, this clone is medium-sized (0.01 to 0.1%). The V gene is TRBV28, the J gene TRBJ1-1; D uncertain. The CDR3 extends over 15 amino acids. In germline, CDR1 is MDHEN, CDR2 SYDVKM. Trimming left V 5 bases short and J 2 bases short, with 15 bases between. The CDR3 loop is CASSPNREANTEAFF. CDR3 DNA: TGTGCCAGCAGTCCCAACCGAGAGGCCAACACTGAAGCTTTCTTT.

This rearrangement joins TRBV3-1 (or the pseudogene TRBV3-2) to TRBJ2-7; possibly TRBD1 for D (6 bases). The germline V gene has CDR1 LGHDT and CDR2 YNNKEL (reference sequence). V was cut by 8 bases and J by 0 bases, with 17 bases left in between. There are 15 residues in the CDR3. The CDR3 is CASSPTGQGSYEQYF. CDR3 nucleotides: TGTGCCAGCTCGCCGACAGGACAAGGCTCCTACGAGCAGTACTTC.

The chain combines TRBV18 with TRBJ1-2, with D uncertain. V was trimmed by 3 bases and J by 3 bases, leaving 11 bases between them. The CDR3 totals 14 residues. The germline CDR1 and CDR2 sequences are KGHSH and LQKENI. CDR3 coding DNA: TGTGCCAGCTCACCCCCAACAGTTTACTATGGCTACACCTTC. This gives the protein CASSPPTVYYGYTF.

The gene calls are TRBV18 and TRBJ2-3; the D is unclear. CDR1 and CDR2 from the germline V gene are KGHSH and LQKENI. V gave up 2 bases and J gave up 3 bases, with 9 bases separating them. CDR3 length: 14 amino acids. The DNA for the CDR3 is TGTGCCAGCTCACCAAGAGAGGAGACAGATACGCAGTATTTT. Amino acid sequence: CASSPREETDTQYF.

The V call is TRBV5-5, the J call TRBJ1-1, with D hard to call. The CDR3 contains 13 residues. The V and J ends lost 2 bases and 3 bases respectively, with 8 bases between them. Germline-derived CDR1 and CDR2 are SGHKS and YYEKEE (reference sequence). CDR3 sequence: CASSFFSDTEAFF. In nucleotides, the CDR3 is TGTGCCAGCAGCTTTTTCTCGGACACTGAAGCTTTCTTT.

V usage is TRBV27 and J usage is TRBJ2-5, with D possibly TRBD2 on 6 matching bases. Germline V gives CDR1 MNHEY, CDR2 SMNVEV (reference sequence). The length of the CDR3 is 16 residues. V was shortened by 7 bases and J by 2 bases, with 20 bases between the two germline ends. CDR3 residues: CASTRRGGTPQETQYF. The CDR3 region has the DNA TGTGCCAGCACCAGGCGGGGCGGAACTCCGCAAGAGACCCAGTACTTC.